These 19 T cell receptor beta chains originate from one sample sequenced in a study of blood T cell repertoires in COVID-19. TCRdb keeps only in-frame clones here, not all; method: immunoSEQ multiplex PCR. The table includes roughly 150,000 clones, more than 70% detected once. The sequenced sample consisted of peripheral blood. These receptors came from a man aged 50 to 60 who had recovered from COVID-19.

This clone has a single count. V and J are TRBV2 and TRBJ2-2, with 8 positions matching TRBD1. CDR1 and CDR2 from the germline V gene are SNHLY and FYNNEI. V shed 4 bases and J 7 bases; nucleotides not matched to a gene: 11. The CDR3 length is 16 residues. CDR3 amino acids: CASSGGRTGRDGELFF. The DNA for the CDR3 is TGTGCCAGCAGTGGAGGACGGACAGGGCGGGACGGGGAGCTGTTTTTT.

The CDR3 sequence is CASSSRGGGSYNEQFF. For the CDR3, the DNA is TGTGCCAGCAGCTCAAGGGGCGGGGGTTCCTACAATGAGCAGTTCTTC. The V call is TRBV7-2, the J call TRBJ2-1; 7 bases match TRBD2. Germline-derived CDR1 and CDR2 are SGHTA and FQGNSA. The J segment lost 1 base and the V segment lost 4 bases, leaving 7 bases of the junction unmatched. The CDR3 is 16 residues long.

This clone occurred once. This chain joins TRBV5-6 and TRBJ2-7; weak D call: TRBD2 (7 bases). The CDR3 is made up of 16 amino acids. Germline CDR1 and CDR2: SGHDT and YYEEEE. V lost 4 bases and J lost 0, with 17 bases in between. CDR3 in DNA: TGTGCCAGCAGCCCCATAGGGGGGGGAGGCTCCTACGAGCAGTACTTC. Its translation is CASSPIGGGGSYEQYF.

The CDR3 here is CASTGTPGLAGTGTDTQYF. The DNA of the CDR3 is TGTGCCAGTACCGGCACCCCGGGACTAGCGGGAACAGGCACAGATACGCAGTATTTT. J is TRBJ2-3 and V is TRBV19; TRBD2 aligns across 13 bases. CDR1 is LNHDA, CDR2 SQIVND, per germline (reference sequence). The CDR3 totals 19 residues. V lost 7 bases to trimming and J lost 1 base; unmatched junction nucleotides: 14. Full variable domain (outside the CDR3, taken from reference TRBV19 and TRBJ2-3): DGGITQSPKYLFRKEGQNVTLSCEQNLNHDAMYWYRQDPGQGLRLIYYSQIVNDFQKGDIAEGYSVSREKKESFPLTVTSAQKNPTAFYLCASTGTPGLAGTGTDTQYFGPGTRLTVL.

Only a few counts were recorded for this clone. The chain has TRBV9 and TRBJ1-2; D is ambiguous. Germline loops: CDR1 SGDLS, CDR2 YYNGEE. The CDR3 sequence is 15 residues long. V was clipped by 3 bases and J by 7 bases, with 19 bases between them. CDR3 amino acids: CASSAGGQELAGYTF. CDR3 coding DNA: TGTGCCAGCAGCGCGGGCGGGCAGGAACTCGCTGGCTACACCTTC.

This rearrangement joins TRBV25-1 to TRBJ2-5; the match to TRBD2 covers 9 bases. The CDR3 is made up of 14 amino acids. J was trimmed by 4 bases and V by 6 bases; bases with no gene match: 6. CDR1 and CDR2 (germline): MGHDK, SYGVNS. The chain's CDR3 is CASSLGLAGETQYF. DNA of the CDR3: TGTGCCAGCAGCCTGGGACTAGCAGGAGAGACCCAGTACTTC.

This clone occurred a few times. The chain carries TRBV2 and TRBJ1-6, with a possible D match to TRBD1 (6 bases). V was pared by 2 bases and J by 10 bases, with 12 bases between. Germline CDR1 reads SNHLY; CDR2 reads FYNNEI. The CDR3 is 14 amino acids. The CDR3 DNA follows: TGTGCCAGCAGTGAAAACAGGGTAGAATCACCCCTCCACTTT. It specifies CASSENRVESPLHF.

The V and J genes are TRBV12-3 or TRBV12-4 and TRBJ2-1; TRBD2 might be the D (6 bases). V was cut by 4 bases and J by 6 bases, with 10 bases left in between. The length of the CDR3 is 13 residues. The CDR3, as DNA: TGTGCCAGCAGTTCCCTAGCGAGCAATGAGCAGTTCTTC. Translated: CASSSLASNEQFF.

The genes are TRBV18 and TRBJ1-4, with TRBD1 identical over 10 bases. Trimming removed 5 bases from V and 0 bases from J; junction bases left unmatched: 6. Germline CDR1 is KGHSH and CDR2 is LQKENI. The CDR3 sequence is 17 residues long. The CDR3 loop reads CASSTGQGPATNEKLFF. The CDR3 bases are TGTGCCAGCTCAACGGGACAGGGGCCTGCAACTAATGAAAAACTGTTTTTT. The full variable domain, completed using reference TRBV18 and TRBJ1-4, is NAGVMQNPRHLVRRRGQEARLRCSPMKGHSHVYWYRQLPEEGLKFMVYLQKENIIDESGMPKERFSAEFPKEGPSILRIQQVVRGDSAAYFCASSTGQGPATNEKLFFGSGTQLSVL.

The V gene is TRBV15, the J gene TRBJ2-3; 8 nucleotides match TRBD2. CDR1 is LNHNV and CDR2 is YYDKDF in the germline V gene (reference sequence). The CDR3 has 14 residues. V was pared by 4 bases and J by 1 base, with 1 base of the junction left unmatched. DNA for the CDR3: TGTGCCACCAGCATTAGCGGGGGCACAGATACGCAGTATTTT. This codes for CATSISGGTDTQYF.

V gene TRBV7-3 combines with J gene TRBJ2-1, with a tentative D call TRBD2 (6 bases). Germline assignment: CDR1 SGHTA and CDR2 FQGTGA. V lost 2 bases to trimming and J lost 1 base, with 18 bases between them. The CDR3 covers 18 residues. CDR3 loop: CASSLHLSGFLSYNEQFF. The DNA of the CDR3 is TGTGCCAGCAGCTTACATCTCAGCGGGTTTTTATCCTACAATGAGCAGTTCTTC. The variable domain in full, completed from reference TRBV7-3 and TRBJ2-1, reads GAGVSQTPSNKVTEKGKYVELRCDPISGHTALYWYRQSLGQGPEFLIYFQGTGAADDSGLPNDRFFAVRPEGSVSTLKIQRTERGDSAVYLCASSLHLSGFLSYNEQFFGPGTRLTVL.

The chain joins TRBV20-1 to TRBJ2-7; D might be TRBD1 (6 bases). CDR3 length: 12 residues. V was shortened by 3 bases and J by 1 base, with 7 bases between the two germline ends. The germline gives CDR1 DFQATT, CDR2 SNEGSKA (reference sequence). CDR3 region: CSASGQSYEQYF. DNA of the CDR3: TGCAGTGCTAGTGGACAGTCCTACGAGCAGTACTTC.

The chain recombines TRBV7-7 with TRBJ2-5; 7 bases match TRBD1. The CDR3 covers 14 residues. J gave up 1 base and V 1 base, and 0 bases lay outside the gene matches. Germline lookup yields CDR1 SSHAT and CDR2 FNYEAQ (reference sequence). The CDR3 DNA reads TGTGCCAGCAGCTTAGGACAGGGCCAAGAGACCCAGTACTTC. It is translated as CASSLGQGQETQYF.

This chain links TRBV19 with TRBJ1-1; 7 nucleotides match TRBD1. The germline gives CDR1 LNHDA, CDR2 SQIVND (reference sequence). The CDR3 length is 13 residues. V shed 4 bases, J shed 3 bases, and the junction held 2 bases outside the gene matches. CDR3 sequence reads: CASSRQGDTEAFF. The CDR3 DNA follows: TGTGCCAGTAGTAGACAGGGAGACACTGAAGCTTTCTTT.

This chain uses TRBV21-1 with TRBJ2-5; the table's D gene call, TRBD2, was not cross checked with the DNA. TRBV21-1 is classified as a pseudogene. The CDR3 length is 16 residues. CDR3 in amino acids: CASNTKGLALQETQYF. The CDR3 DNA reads TGTGCCAGCAACACCAAGGGTCTAGCGCTACAAGAGACCCAGTACTTC.

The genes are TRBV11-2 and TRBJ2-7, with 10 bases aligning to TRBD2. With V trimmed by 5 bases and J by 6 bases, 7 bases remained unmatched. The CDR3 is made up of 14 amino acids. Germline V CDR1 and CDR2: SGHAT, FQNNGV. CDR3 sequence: CASSPGLAPREQYF. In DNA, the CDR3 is TGTGCCAGCAGCCCGGGACTAGCGCCGCGCGAGCAGTACTTC.

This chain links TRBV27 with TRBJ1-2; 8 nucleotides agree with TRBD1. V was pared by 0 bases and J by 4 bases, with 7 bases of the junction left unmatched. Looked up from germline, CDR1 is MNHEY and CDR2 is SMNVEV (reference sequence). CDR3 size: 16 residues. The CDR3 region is CASSLSQGAKTYGYTF. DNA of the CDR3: TGTGCCAGCAGTTTATCGCAGGGGGCAAAAACCTATGGCTACACCTTC.

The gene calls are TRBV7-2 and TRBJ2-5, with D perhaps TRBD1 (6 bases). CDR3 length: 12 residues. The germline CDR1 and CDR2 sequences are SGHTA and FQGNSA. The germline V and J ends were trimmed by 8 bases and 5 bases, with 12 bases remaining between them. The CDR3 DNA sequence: TGTGCCAGCGGTTACAGGGAGGAGACCCAGTACTTC. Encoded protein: CASGYREETQYF. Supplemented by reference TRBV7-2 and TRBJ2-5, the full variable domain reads GAGVSQSPSNKVTEKGKDVELRCDPISGHTALYWYRQSLGQGLEFLIYFQGNSAPDKSGLPSDRFSAERTGGSVSTLTIQRTQQEDSAVYLCASGYREETQYFGPGTRLLVL.

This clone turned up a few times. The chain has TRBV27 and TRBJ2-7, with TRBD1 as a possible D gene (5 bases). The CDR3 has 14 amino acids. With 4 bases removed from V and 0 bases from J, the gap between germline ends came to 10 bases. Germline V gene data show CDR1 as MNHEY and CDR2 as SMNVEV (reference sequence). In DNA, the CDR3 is TGTGCCAGCAGTTCTTCAGGGTCCTCCTACGAGCAGTACTTC. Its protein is CASSSSGSSYEQYF.